This T cell receptor beta chain was sequenced in a study of blood T cell repertoires in COVID-19. V lost 2 bases and J lost 4, with 17 bases in between. Germline V gives CDR1 SGHTA, CDR2 FQGTGA. This CDR3 is built from 17 residues. The repertoire was sequenced with immunoSEQ multiplex PCR; TCRdb's copy has only in-frame clones and lacks some. In the table there are around 200,000 clones, approximately 87% of which are singletons. The study assigned cohorts using participant-reported clinical history. This clonotype was sampled from a woman aged 45-60 years in a cohort exposed to, infected with or recovered from COVID-19 (not recorded which). Sequenced input: PBMCs or T cells enriched from blood (not recorded which). V is TRBV7-3 and J is TRBJ2-2, with a tentative D call TRBD1 (6 bases). This CDR3 is CASSLVRLQGSTGELFF. CDR3 nucleotides: TGTGCCAGCAGCTTAGTCAGGTTACAGGGTAGCACCGGGGAGCTGTTTTTT.